A selection of T cell receptor beta chains follows, all from one sample in a study of T cell repertoires in cytomegalovirus infection. The antigens these receptors bind are not known. A single record per CDR3 protein comes from TCRdb applying MiXCR to the reads. The data contain some 590,000 distinct CDR3 sequences, approximately 40% of them singletons. The material sequenced was cultured PBMCs, taken from culture after CMV antigen stimulation. The receptors shown here come from a human donor in good health (CMV status not recorded). Some clones in this sample may be carry-over from other donors' samples. The CDR3 runs from the conserved cysteine through the conserved F or W. The D gene is left open where the match is weak. Some rows mark clone size as missing; the rest say once, few, many or name a class of expanded clone.

TRBV12-5,NA,NA,TRBJ2-6,TGTGCTAGTGGCTCCCTCTCCGACGGAACGCCACTCTCTGGGGCCAACGTCCTGACTTTC,CASGSLSDGTPLSGANVLTF
TRBV2,NA,NA,TRBJ1-6,TGTGCCAGCAGCTTGGAGCTAAATTCACCCCTCCACTTT,CASSLELNSPLHF
TRBV7-4,NA,NA,TRBJ2-2,TGTGCCAGCAGCCGGATAAAGGTCCAGCGGAGGAACACCGGGGAGCTGTTTTTT,CASSRIKVQRRNTGELFF
TRBV10-2,NA,NA,TRBJ2-1,TGCGCCAGCAGTGATAGACTTTTTAATGAGCAGTTCTTC,CASSDRLFNEQFF
TRBV11-1,TRBD2,NA,TRBJ2-1,TGTGCCAGCAGCTGCCTAGGGACTAGCGGGGTCAATGAGCAGTTCTTC,CASSCLGTSGVNEQFF
TRBV7-2,TRBD2,NA,TRBJ2-5,TGTGCCAGCAGCTTAAGGACTAGCCGGGGTGTTTACCAAGAGACCCAGTACTTC,CASSLRTSRGVYQETQYF
TRBV11-2,NA,NA,TRBJ2-5,TGTGCCAGCAGCTTAGACGGGGACGCGGCGATGGAGACCCAGTACTTC,CASSLDGDAAMETQYF
TRBV7-9,NA,NA,TRBJ2-2,TGTGCCAGCAGCTCCCGGGGGCGGGAGTCGAGCGGGGAGCTGTTTTTT,CASSSRGRESSGELFF
TRBV20-1,TRBD2,NA,TRBJ2-4,TGCAGTGCTCTAAGCGGGGGTGACATTCAGTACTTC,CSALSGGDIQYF
TRBV7-6,NA,NA,TRBJ2-5,TGTGCCAGCACCCTTATGGGGCAAGAGACCCAGTACTTC,CASTLMGQETQYF
TRBV12-3/TRBV12-4,NA,few,TRBJ2-3,TGTGCCAGCAGTTTGGCTGCAGGGGATACGCAGTATTTT,CASSLAAGDTQYF
TRBV20-1,NA,NA,TRBJ1-5,TGCAGTGTTTTGCAGGGGTTGAGCAATCAGCCCCAGCATTTT,CSVLQGLSNQPQHF
TRBV6-1,NA,few,TRBJ2-6,TGTGCCAGCAGTGACTTAGGATCTGGGGCCAACGTCCTGACTTTC,CASSDLGSGANVLTF
TRBV6-1,NA,few,TRBJ2-3,TGTGCCAGCAATCCATGGGCTGGGAAGGGCACAGATACGCAGTATTTT,CASNPWAGKGTDTQYF
TRBV9,NA,NA,TRBJ2-1,TGTGCCAGCAGCGCTGGGGCAACTAGCCACAATGAGCAGTTCTTC,CASSAGATSHNEQFF
TRBV7-8,NA,NA,TRBJ2-1,TGTGCCAGCAGCTTAGACAGGGTATTGAATGAGCAGTTCTTC,CASSLDRVLNEQFF
TRBV7-9,NA,NA,TRBJ2-4,TGTGCCAGCAGCCCACCCTTATTACGCGGTTCTCGTCACATTCAGTACTTC,CASSPPLLRGSRHIQYF
TRBV7-8,TRBD2,NA,TRBJ2-3,TGTGCCAGCAGCTTAGCGGGGACTAGCGGGGGCGCAGATACGCAGTATTTT,CASSLAGTSGGADTQYF
TRBV20-1,NA,once,TRBJ2-6,TGCAGTGCTAGAGATCTGGGCTCTGGGGCCAACGTCCTGACTTTC,CSARDLGSGANVLTF
TRBV7-2,TRBD2,NA,TRBJ2-5,TGTGCCAGCAGCCAGGTGGGGGGGTGGGAGACCCAGTACTTC,CASSQVGGWETQYF
TRBV5-1,NA,few,TRBJ2-1,TGCGCCAGCGGGAGCGGAAGAGAGCAGTTCTTC,CASGSGREQFF
TRBV5-1,TRBD1,NA,TRBJ1-2,TGCGCCAGCAGCTTGGACAGGGGATCGTATGGCTACACCTTC,CASSLDRGSYGYTF
TRBV7-9,NA,few,TRBJ2-1,TGTGCCACCACTTGGACAGCCTACAATGAGCAGTTCTTC,CATTWTAYNEQFF
TRBV7-2,TRBD2,NA,TRBJ2-7,TGTGCCAGCAGGAAAAGACTAGCGGGGGTCTACGAGCAGTACTTC,CASRKRLAGVYEQYF
TRBV10-3,NA,few,TRBJ1-1,TGTGCCATCAGTGAGTCCTGGAAAGACACTGAAGCTTTCTTT,CAISESWKDTEAFF
TRBV10-3,NA,few,TRBJ2-3,TGTGCCATCAGTGAGCATGAAGATACGCAGTATTTT,CAISEHEDTQYF
TRBV7-9,NA,NA,TRBJ1-4,TGTGCCAGCAGCTTACGCAGGGCTCCGACTAATGAAAAACTGTTTTTT,CASSLRRAPTNEKLFF
TRBV12-3/TRBV12-4,TRBD1,NA,TRBJ1-6,TGTGCCAGCAGCTGGGGGACAGGTGACTGGCCCCTCCACTTT,CASSWGTGDWPLHF
TRBV19,NA,NA,TRBJ2-1,TGTGCCAGTAGGCTAATAATCGGGAAAAACAGGGAAGGCCTAGCGAATGAGCAGTTCTTC,CASRLIIGKNREGLANEQFF
TRBV11-3,TRBD2,NA,TRBJ2-1,TGTGCCAGCAGCTCCGGTCTAGCGGGAGACAATGAGCAGTTCTTC,CASSSGLAGDNEQFF